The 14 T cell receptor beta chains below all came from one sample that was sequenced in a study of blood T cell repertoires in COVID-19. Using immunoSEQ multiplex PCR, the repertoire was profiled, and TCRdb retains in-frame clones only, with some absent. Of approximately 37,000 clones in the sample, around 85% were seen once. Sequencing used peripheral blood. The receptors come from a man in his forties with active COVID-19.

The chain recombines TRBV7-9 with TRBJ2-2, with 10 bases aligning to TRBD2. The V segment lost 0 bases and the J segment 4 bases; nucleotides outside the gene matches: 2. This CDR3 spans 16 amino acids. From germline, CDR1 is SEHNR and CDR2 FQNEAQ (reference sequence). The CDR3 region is CASSLAAGGITGELFF. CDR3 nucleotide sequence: TGTGCCAGCAGCTTAGCAGCGGGAGGGATCACCGGGGAGCTGTTTTTT. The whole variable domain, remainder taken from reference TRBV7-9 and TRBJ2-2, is DTGVSQNPRHKITKRGQNVTFRCDPISEHNRLYWYRQTLGQGPEFLTYFQNEAQLEKSRLLSDRFSAERPKGSFSTLEIQRTEQGDSAMYLCASSLAAGGITGELFFGEGSRLTVL.

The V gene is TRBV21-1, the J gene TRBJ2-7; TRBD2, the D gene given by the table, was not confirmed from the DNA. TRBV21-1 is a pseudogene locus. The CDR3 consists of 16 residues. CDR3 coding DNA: TGTGCCAGCAGCACTTTCTCAGCGGGAGACTCCTACGAGCAGTACTTC. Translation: CASSTFSAGDSYEQYF.

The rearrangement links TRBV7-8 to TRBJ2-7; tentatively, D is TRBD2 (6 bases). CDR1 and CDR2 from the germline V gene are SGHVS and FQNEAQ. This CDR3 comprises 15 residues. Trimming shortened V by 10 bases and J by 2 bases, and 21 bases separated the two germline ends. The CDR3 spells CATPLPARTTYEQYF. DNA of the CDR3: TGTGCCACCCCCCTACCGGCTCGGACTACCTACGAGCAGTACTTC.

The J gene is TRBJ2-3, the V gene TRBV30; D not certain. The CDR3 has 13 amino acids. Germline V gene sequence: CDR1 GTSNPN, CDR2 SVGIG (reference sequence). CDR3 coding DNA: TGTGCTCTGTCCCTAACTGGCACAGATACGCAGTATTTT. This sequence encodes CALSLTGTDTQYF.

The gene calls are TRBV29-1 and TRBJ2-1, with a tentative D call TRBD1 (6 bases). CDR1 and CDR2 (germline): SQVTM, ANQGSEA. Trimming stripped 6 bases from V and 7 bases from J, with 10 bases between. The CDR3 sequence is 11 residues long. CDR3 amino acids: CSVTGLNEQFF. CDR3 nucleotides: TGCAGCGTCACAGGGTTAAATGAGCAGTTCTTC.

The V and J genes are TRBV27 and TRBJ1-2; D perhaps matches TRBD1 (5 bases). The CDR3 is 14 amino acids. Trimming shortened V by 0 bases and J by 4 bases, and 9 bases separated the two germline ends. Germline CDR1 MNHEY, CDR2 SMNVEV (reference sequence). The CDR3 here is CASSLSGGSYGYTF. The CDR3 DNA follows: TGTGCCAGCAGTTTATCGGGGGGTAGCTATGGCTACACCTTC.

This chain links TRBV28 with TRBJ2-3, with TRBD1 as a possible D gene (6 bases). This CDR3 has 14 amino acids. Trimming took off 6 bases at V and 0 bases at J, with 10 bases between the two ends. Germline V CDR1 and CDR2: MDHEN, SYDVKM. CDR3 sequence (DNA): TGTGCCAGCAGGCCACAGGGAAGCACAGATACGCAGTATTTT. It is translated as CASRPQGSTDTQYF.

The DNA of the CDR3 is TGTGCCAGTAGTGCAGGGACAGGGACAGGCTACACCTTC. This gives the protein CASSAGTGTGYTF. The chain combines TRBV19 with TRBJ1-2; 9 nucleotides agree with TRBD1. In germline, CDR1 is LNHDA, CDR2 SQIVND (reference sequence). This CDR3 has 13 amino acids. V gave up 5 bases and J gave up 8 bases; unmatched junction bases: 6.

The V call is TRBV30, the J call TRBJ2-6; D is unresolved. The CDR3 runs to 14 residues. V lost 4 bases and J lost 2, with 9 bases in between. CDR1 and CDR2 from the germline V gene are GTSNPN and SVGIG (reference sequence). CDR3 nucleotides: TGTGCCTGGACTAGGAGCGCTGGGGCCAACGTCCTGACTTTC. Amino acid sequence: CAWTRSAGANVLTF.

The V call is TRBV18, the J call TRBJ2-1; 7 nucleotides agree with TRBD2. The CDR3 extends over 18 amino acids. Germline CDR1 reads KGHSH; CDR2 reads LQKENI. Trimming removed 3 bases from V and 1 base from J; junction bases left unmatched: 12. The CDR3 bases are TGTGCCAGCTCACCCTTGGGCGGGAGTTCTATTTCCTACAATGAGCAGTTCTTC. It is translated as CASSPLGGSSISYNEQFF.

The CDR3 DNA sequence: TGTGCCAGCAGCTTCAGGGGAGCCACCGGGGAGCTGTTTTTT. As protein: CASSFRGATGELFF. The chain recombines TRBV5-4 with TRBJ2-2; a possible D gene is TRBD1 (6 bases). Trimming stripped 2 bases from V and 4 bases from J, with 9 bases between. CDR1 and CDR2 (germline): SGHNT, YYREEE (reference sequence). The CDR3 sequence is 14 residues long.

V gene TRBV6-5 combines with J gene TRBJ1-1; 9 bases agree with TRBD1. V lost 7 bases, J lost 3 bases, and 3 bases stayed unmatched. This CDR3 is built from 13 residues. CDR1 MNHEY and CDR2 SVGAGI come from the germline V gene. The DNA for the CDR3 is TGTGCCAGCAACAGACAGGGGGACACTGAAGCTTTCTTT. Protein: CASNRQGDTEAFF.

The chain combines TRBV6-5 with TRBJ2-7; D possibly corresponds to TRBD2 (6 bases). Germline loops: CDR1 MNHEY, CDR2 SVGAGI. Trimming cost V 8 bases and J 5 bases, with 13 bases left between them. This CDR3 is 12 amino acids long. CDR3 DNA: TGTGCCAGCTCTGCGGGAATCAACGAGCAGTACTTC. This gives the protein CASSAGINEQYF.

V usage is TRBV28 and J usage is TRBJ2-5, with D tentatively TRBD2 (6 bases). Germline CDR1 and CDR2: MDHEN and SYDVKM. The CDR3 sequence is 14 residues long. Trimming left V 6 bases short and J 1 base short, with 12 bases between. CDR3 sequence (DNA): TGTGCCAGCAGAGTTAGCGGAATCCAAGAGACCCAGTACTTC. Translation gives CASRVSGIQETQYF.